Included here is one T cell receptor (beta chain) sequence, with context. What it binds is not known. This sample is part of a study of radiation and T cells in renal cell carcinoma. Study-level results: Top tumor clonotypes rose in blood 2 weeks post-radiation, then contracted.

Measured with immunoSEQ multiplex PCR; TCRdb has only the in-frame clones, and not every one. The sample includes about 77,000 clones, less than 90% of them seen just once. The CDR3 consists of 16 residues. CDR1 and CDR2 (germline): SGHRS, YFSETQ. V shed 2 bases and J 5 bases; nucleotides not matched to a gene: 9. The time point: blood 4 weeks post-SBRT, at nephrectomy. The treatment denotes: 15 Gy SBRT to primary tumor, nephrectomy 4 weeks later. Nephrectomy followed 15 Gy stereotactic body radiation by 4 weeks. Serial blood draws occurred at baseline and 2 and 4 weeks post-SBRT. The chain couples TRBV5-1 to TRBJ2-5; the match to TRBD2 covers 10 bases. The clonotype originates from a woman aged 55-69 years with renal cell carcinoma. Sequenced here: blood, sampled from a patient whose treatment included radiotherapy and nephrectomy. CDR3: CASSLRLAGGPETQYF. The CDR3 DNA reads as TGCGCCAGCAGCTTAAGACTAGCGGGTGGGCCGGAGACCCAGTACTTC.